This T cell receptor beta chain was recovered during a study of CD8 T cells in ankylosing spondylitis. The study's findings and limits: Blood of patients with ankylosing spondylitis appeared to be characterized by a TCR beta motif of several highly homologous variants.

A note on this clonotype: Its antigen is unidentified.

Germline lookup yields CDR1 SGHNT and CDR2 YYREEE (reference sequence). The CDR3 spans 14 residues. The V segment lost 4 bases and the J segment 5 bases; nucleotides outside the gene matches: 5. Quantitative barcoded 5'-RACE was used to prepare TCR beta libraries. MiXCR, run by TCRdb on the 5' RACE reads, gives a single entry per CDR3 protein. The sample records around 440,000 distinct CDR3 sequences, about 15% being singletons. This TCR derives from a male donor with ankylosing spondylitis. V is TRBV5-4 and J is TRBJ1-4; 7 bases agree with TRBD1. Source material: blood, either unsorted or a sorted T cell fraction (not recorded which). CDR3 region: CASSVGGPNEKLFF. CDR3 bases: TGTGCCAGCAGCGTAGGGGGCCCCAATGAAAAACTGTTTTTT.